This T cell receptor beta chain emerged from a study of cytomegalovirus exposure and HLA in healthy donors. It was with 60 Vbeta and 13 Jbeta primers that the PCR ran. Produced via immunoSEQ multiplex PCR; TCRdb's table is partial and in-frame only. This table has around 200,000 clones, around 89% appearing once. The trim removed 3 bases at V and 5 bases at J, leaving 7 bases unmatched. This CDR3 has 14 amino acids. Germline V gene lookup returns CDR1 SQVTM and CDR2 ANQGSEA. Sequencing input: PBMCs. This rearrangement joins TRBV29-1 to TRBJ2-1, with 7 bases aligning to TRBD2. The source of this sequence is a woman between 18 and 29 years old in good health and CMV-seronegative. CDR3 nucleotides: TGCAGCGTTGACATGGCGGGAGACCACAATGAGCAGTTCTTC. This codes for CSVDMAGDHNEQFF.